Each of the 2 T cell receptor beta chains below was sequenced from the same sample in a study of blood T cells in healthy people across ages. PCR was performed a second time for about 7 to 11 cycles using a sample-barcoded 5' primer and a J-beta primer mix. TCRdb re-called the 5' RACE reads with MiXCR, one entry per CDR3 protein. The table shows about 640,000 distinct CDR3 sequences, with about 53% occurring only once. Sequencing used blood. The origin of the receptors is a man in his sixties in good health.

This clonotype was seen a few times. This chain links TRBV5-1 with TRBJ2-7, with unresolved D. Trimming took 3 bases from V and 2 from J, leaving 12 bases between them. The CDR3 covers 14 residues. Germline CDR1 reads SGHRS; CDR2 reads YFSETQ. The CDR3 loop reads CASSSTANPYEQYF. CDR3 sequence (DNA): TGCGCCAGCAGCTCGACGGCGAATCCCTACGAGCAGTACTTC.

This clonotype was seen a handful of times. The CDR3 sequence is CASSVGQSLAKNIQYF. DNA of the CDR3: TGTGCCAGCAGCGTGGGACAGTCCTTAGCCAAAAACATTCAGTACTTC. V gene TRBV2 combines with J gene TRBJ2-4; 7 positions match TRBD1. The germline V gene has CDR1 SNHLY and CDR2 FYNNEI. There are 16 residues in the CDR3. V lost 6 bases to trimming and J lost 0 bases; unmatched junction nucleotides: 8.